The text below deals with one T cell receptor beta chain. Antigen: not known. From blood CD8+ and CD4+ T cells, TCR beta sequences were generated. Negative magnetic isolation gave CD8+ and CD4+ cells; FACS enriched CD8+ TEMRA. This sample is drawn from a study of CD8 T cells in Susac syndrome. Random hexamers were used to reverse transcribe the RNA input (roughly 0.5 to 1 ug). By means of immunoSEQ multiplex PCR, TCR beta CDR3 spanning 54 Vbeta and 13 Jbeta underwent amplification. Using its own MiXCR run on the immunoSEQ multiplex PCR reads, TCRdb lists one record per CDR3 protein. This sample has a few hundred thousand distinct CDR3 sequences, with approximately 95% found just once. Study results and caveats: It was acknowledged in the study that the number of individuals who were included in its TCR sequencing and HLA analysis was relatively small.

The CDR3 is 12 residues long. From germline, CDR1 is SEHNR and CDR2 FQNEAQ (reference sequence). This chain uses TRBV7-9 with TRBJ1-4, with D unresolved. This clonotype was obtained from a human donor with multiple sclerosis. Material for sequencing was CD4+ T cells from PBMCs. The CDR3 nucleotides read TGTGCACTTAGGAGGCTTGACGAAAAACTGTTTTTT. Translation gives CALRRLDEKLFF.